The 20 T cell receptor beta chains below were found in one sample sequenced in a study of T cell responses to AZD1222 COVID-19 vaccine. Some clones are missing from TCRdb's copy, which holds only in-frame ones; the method was immunoSEQ multiplex PCR. The sample has just under 150,000 clones, around 90% seen once. This specimen consisted of peripheral blood, obtained 28 days after the second AZD1222 dose. These receptors all come from an adult who received the AZD1222 COVID-19 vaccine.

V and J are TRBV18 and TRBJ1-2; 9 bases map to TRBD1. The CDR3 runs to 15 residues. Germline V gives CDR1 KGHSH, CDR2 LQKENI. V lost 3 bases, J lost 12 bases, and 14 bases stayed unmatched. CDR3: CASSPPDRGPQGHTF. The DNA for the CDR3 is TGTGCCAGCTCACCCCCGGACAGGGGCCCTCAGGGACACACCTTC.

This clone turned up a few times. The chain joins TRBV4-2 to TRBJ1-2; weak D call: TRBD1 (5 bases). Between the trimmed V and J ends, which lost 1 base and 2 bases, there was a span of 11 bases. Per germline, CDR1 LGHNA and CDR2 YNFKEQ. This CDR3 region has 15 residues. Written as DNA, the CDR3 is TGTGCCAGCAGCCAAGTCTCAGGGATCAACTATGGCTACACCTTC. Protein: CASSQVSGINYGYTF.

This chain joins TRBV10-3 and TRBJ2-1; TRBD1 matches at 8 bases. This CDR3 contains 14 residues. V was pared by 8 bases and J by 8 bases, with 11 bases of the junction left unmatched. From germline, CDR1 is ENHRY and CDR2 SYGVKD. CDR3 region: CAIADQGALDEQFF. CDR3 DNA: TGTGCCATCGCTGACCAGGGGGCACTTGATGAGCAGTTCTTC.

This chain uses TRBV5-6 with TRBJ1-5; D uncertain. CDR1 is SGHDT and CDR2 is YYEEEE in the germline V gene. The CDR3 covers 14 residues. V was trimmed by 2 bases and J by 1 base, leaving 7 bases between them. The CDR3 is CASSFVGSNQPQHF. The CDR3 nucleotides read TGTGCCAGCAGCTTTGTTGGGAGCAATCAGCCCCAGCATTTT.

J is TRBJ1-1 and V is TRBV6-5; 9 bases are shared with TRBD1. The germline V gene encodes CDR1 MNHEY and CDR2 SVGAGI. With 8 bases clipped from V and 4 bases from J, the junction kept 11 bases outside the gene matches. The length of the CDR3 is 15 residues. CDR3 DNA: TGTGCCAGCCGACCGGGACAGGGCGGGACCACTGAAGCTTTCTTT. It specifies CASRPGQGGTTEAFF.

The chain is built from TRBV10-3 and TRBJ1-2; D is ambiguous. V gave up 4 bases and J gave up 4 bases, with 19 bases separating them. This CDR3 has 16 residues. CDR1 is ENHRY and CDR2 is SYGVKD in the germline V gene. CDR3 sequence: CAISASLEVWGYGYTF. In DNA, the CDR3 is TGTGCCATCAGTGCCAGCCTTGAGGTGTGGGGCTATGGCTACACCTTC.

The V gene is TRBV20-1, the J gene TRBJ1-6, with 8 bases aligning to TRBD1. V trimming: 4 bases; J trimming: 8 bases; junction bases outside the gene matches: 10. The CDR3 consists of 15 residues. Per the germline V gene, CDR1 is DFQATT and CDR2 is SNEGSKA (reference sequence). CDR3 amino acids: CSANDRKQGDSPLHF. CDR3 DNA sequence: TGCAGTGCTAATGACAGGAAACAGGGGGATTCACCCCTCCACTTT.

This sequence joins TRBV7-9 and TRBJ1-2; possible D gene TRBD1, 6 bases. Germline lookup yields CDR1 SEHNR and CDR2 FQNEAQ (reference sequence). The CDR3 totals 14 residues. Trimming pared 5 bases from V and 7 bases from J, leaving 17 bases between. The CDR3 DNA sequence: TGTGCCAGCAGCCGTACAGGGATCGGTGGTGGCTACACCTTC. Its translation: CASSRTGIGGGYTF.

A single count supports this clone. CDR3 sequence: CASSYSGSGSVGTQYF. CDR3 bases: TGTGCCAGCAGTTACTCGGGGAGCGGGAGTGTTGGGACCCAGTACTTC. The gene calls are TRBV6-6 and TRBJ2-5, with TRBD2 matching over 8 bases. V dropped 0 bases and J dropped 7; count of bases not matched to a gene: 10. The CDR3 is 16 residues long. Germline assignment: CDR1 MNHNY and CDR2 SVGAGI (reference sequence).

This clone occurred a few times. The V gene is TRBV11-2, the J gene TRBJ1-6; D possibly corresponds to TRBD1 (6 bases). Between the trimmed V and J ends, which lost 1 base and 10 bases, there was a span of 11 bases. The germline gives CDR1 SGHAT, CDR2 FQNNGV. The CDR3 length is 14 residues. Here the CDR3 reads CASSLVDRSSPLHF. The CDR3 DNA reads TGTGCCAGCAGCTTAGTAGACAGGTCGTCACCCCTCCACTTT.

The V call is TRBV25-1, the J call TRBJ2-3; tentative D call: TRBD1 (6 bases). The CDR3 runs to 16 residues. CDR1 and CDR2 (germline): MGHDK, SYGVNS. The V end was cut by 6 bases, the J end by 2 bases, with 18 bases between. The DNA of the CDR3 is TGTGCCAGCAGACCACAGGGTGCGGAACACACAGATACGCAGTATTTT. Encoded protein: CASRPQGAEHTDTQYF.

The chain joins TRBV4-3 to TRBJ2-1; D not certain. The V and J ends lost 0 bases and 0 bases respectively, with 9 bases between them. The CDR3 extends over 16 amino acids. Germline V gives CDR1 LGHNA, CDR2 YSLEER. CDR3 nucleotide sequence: TGCGCCAGCAGCCAAGATCAACTAAGCTCCTACAATGAGCAGTTCTTC. Amino acids: CASSQDQLSSYNEQFF.

The V and J genes are TRBV7-3 and TRBJ2-1, with D perhaps TRBD2 (5 bases). Germline loops: CDR1 SGHTA, CDR2 FQGTGA. V dropped 3 bases and J dropped 8 bases, with 14 bases sitting between them. The CDR3 runs to 14 residues. CDR3 sequence: CASSLGLARDEQFF. CDR3 nucleotide sequence: TGTGCCAGCAGCTTGGGGTTAGCGCGAGATGAGCAGTTCTTC.

This clone came up once. Written as DNA, the CDR3 is TGCGCCAGCAGCCAAGGGGCAGGGGCAGAGACCCAGTACTTC. Protein: CASSQGAGAETQYF. The chain combines TRBV4-1 with TRBJ2-5; the D gene is possibly TRBD1 (6 bases). CDR1 MGHRA and CDR2 YSYEKL come from the germline V gene. The CDR3 has 14 amino acids. Trimming stripped 1 base from V and 4 bases from J, with 10 bases between.

The gene calls are TRBV19 and TRBJ1-5; 8 nucleotides agree with TRBD1. The CDR3 contains 14 residues. Germline values: CDR1 LNHDA, CDR2 SQIVND (reference sequence). Trimming at V came to 10 bases and at J to 6 bases, leaving 11 bases not matched to a gene. The CDR3 DNA reads TGTGCCACCTCCGGGACAGGTTATACTCAGCCCCAGCATTTT. Its translation is CATSGTGYTQPQHF.

The V call is TRBV19, the J call TRBJ2-2, with 8 nucleotides matching TRBD1. CDR3 length: 16 residues. The trim removed 3 bases at V and 6 bases at J, leaving 9 bases unmatched. CDR1 and CDR2 from the germline V gene are LNHDA and SQIVND (reference sequence). This CDR3 is CASSILDRASSGELFF. CDR3 nucleotide sequence: TGTGCCAGTAGTATCTTGGACAGGGCCTCATCCGGGGAGCTGTTTTTT.

This CDR3 is CASSPPYVRGPNTEAFF. The CDR3 DNA is TGTGCCAGCAGTCCCCCTTATGTCAGGGGGCCTAACACTGAAGCTTTCTTT. This chain uses TRBV27 with TRBJ1-1; 8 bases match TRBD1. CDR1 MNHEY and CDR2 SMNVEV come from the germline V gene (reference sequence). This CDR3 contains 17 residues. The J segment lost 2 bases and the V segment lost 5 bases, leaving 13 bases of the junction unmatched.

The chain employs TRBV21-1 and TRBJ2-3; TRBD2, the table's D call, was not compared with the DNA. TRBV21-1 corresponds to a pseudogene. The CDR3 has 16 residues. CDR3 amino acids: CASSKATSGRTWTQYF. As DNA, the CDR3 is TGTGCCAGCAGCAAAGCCACTAGCGGGAGAACATGGACGCAGTATTTT.

The gene calls are TRBV27 and TRBJ2-5; 10 nucleotides line up with TRBD2. The germline V gene encodes CDR1 MNHEY and CDR2 SMNVEV (reference sequence). The CDR3 extends over 16 amino acids. V shed 3 bases and J 3 bases; nucleotides not matched to a gene: 7. This chain's CDR3 is CASSFIAGGPEETQYF. In DNA form, the CDR3 reads TGTGCCAGCAGTTTCATAGCGGGAGGACCGGAAGAGACCCAGTACTTC.

The chain has TRBV30 and TRBJ2-3; D possibly corresponds to TRBD1 (5 bases). CDR3 length equals 14 residues. The ends were cut back, 0 bases at V and 2 bases at J, with 9 bases in the middle. Germline loops: CDR1 GTSNPN, CDR2 SVGIG (reference sequence). Here the CDR3 DNA reads TGTGCCTGGAGTGTGGGGCGGTCCACAGATACGCAGTATTTT. Translation: CAWSVGRSTDTQYF.